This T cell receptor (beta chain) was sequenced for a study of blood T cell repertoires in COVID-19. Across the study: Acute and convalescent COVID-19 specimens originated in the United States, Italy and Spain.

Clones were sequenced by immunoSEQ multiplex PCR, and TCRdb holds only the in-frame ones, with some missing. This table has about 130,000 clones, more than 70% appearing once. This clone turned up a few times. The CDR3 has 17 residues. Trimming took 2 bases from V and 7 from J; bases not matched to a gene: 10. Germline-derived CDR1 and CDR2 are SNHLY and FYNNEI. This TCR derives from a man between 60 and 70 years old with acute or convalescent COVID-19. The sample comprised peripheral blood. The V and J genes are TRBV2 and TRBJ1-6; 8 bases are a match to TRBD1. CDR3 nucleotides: TGTGCCAGCAGTGAAAGGGACAGGAGACGAGGGAATTCACCCCTCCACTTT. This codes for CASSERDRRRGNSPLHF.